This TCR beta chain is from a study of T cells expressing NK-cell markers (TCRdb year 2020). Notes on the research overall: In sorted CD3+CD56+NKG2C+, CD3+CD56+NKG2C- and CD3+CD56-NKG2C+ T-cell subsets from 7 or 8 donors, TCR beta-chain repertoires were profiled. Among the eight sequenced donors, seven were HCMV-seropositive and one was HCMV-seronegative. Randomly selected healthy volunteers, three men and five women, were used as the eight sequenced donors. The libraries were sequenced on Illumina HiSeq 2000/2500, MiSeq or NextSeq, producing 2 x 150 bp reads. General findings and caveats noted by the study authors: In several donors, the dominant CD3+CD56+NKG2C+ clonotypes were found to rank among the top 10 CD8+ clonotypes and to make up roughly 1.0-7.0% of CD8+ T cells. Those dominant clonotypes were again the most abundant among CD3+CD56-NKG2C+ cells in a handful of donors, at 28.3-60.1%. It remained unclear whether the expanded NKG2C-expressing T cell clones were specific for HCMV antigens.

On this clonotype: The antigen this receptor binds is unknown.

HCMV-specific IgG was detected in serum with a commercial ELISA kit to determine HCMV serostatus. Ficoll density gradient centrifugation was used to isolate peripheral blood mononuclear cells from blood. The sequencer was an Illumina HiSeq 2000. The TCR beta cDNA libraries were made using 5'RACE template switching, a step that added both a universal primer site and unique molecular identifiers. cDNA synthesis was primed from the TCR beta constant segment, followed by two successive PCR amplification steps. The authors processed their data as follows. MIGEC handled demultiplexing of the reads and grouping by UMI, while MiTCR was used to assemble and quantify clonotypes. Only TCR cDNA sequences supported by at least two reads were kept to exclude erroneous sequences. The tcR package was used for downstream repertoire analysis, with clonotypes matched between fractions based on CDR3 nucleotide sequence plus V segment. Antigen specificity was annotated against VDJdb with VDJmatch, allowing one amino acid substitution in CDR3. TCRdb reprocessed the reads and lists each CDR3 protein sequence as a single entry, with no DNA. TCRdb's processing, not the authors', yielded these V and J calls. This sample's table carries 400,000 to 550,000 distinct CDR3 sequences. Jointly, the top ten make up approximately 6.8% of the sample.

The germline V gene encodes CDR1 SQVTM and CDR2 ANQGSEA. The CDR3 sequence holds 14 residues, the cysteine and phenylalanine included. The protein alone is recorded here. This clonotype originated in a woman aged 18 to 75 in good health. The material sequenced was blood T cells: a sorted CD56 or NKG2C T cell subset, CD4+ or CD8+ T cells, or bulk PBMC T cells (not recorded which). This chain joins TRBV29-1 to TRBJ1-4; without DNA, the TCRdb call of TRBD1 cannot be checked. The CDR3 here reads CSVAGTANNEKLFF.